These T cell receptor beta chains were read from a single sample in a study of cytomegalovirus exposure and HLA in healthy donors. TCRdb's table, derived via immunoSEQ multiplex PCR, lists solely in-frame clones and lacks some. Of more than 300,000 clones listed, 80% to 90% are singletons. Sequencing was performed on PBMCs. The receptor source for this set is a woman between 18 and 29 years old in good health and CMV-seronegative. The CDR3 runs from the conserved cysteine through the conserved F or W. A D gene is named only where the DNA matches it firmly. Clone size is shown for a subset of rows, as once, few, many or a class of expanded clone.

clone_size d_call j_call v_call cdr3_nt cdr3_aa
- - TRBJ1-2 TRBV25-1 TGTGCCAGCAGTGATCCCGGGGATATGGCGGACTATGGCTACACCTTC CASSDPGDMADYGYTF
- - TRBJ1-5 TRBV27 TGTGCCAGCAGTTTAGTCCGCGGGGGCAATCAGCCCCAGCATTTT CASSLVRGGNQPQHF
- - TRBJ2-7 TRBV6-1 TGTGCCAGCAGGGGGGCGGGAGAAAACGAGCAGTACTTC CASRGAGENEQYF
- - TRBJ1-2 TRBV18 TGTGCCAGCTCACCTCAGGGTGCTCGAGGTGGCTACACCTTC CASSPQGARGGYTF
- TRBD1 TRBJ2-7 TRBV10-3 TGTGCCATCAGTGCATCGCAGGGGGCGGCCTACGAGCAGTACTTC CAISASQGAAYEQYF
- - TRBJ1-1 TRBV6-1 TGTGCCAGCAGTGATTTGGGAGGGGAAGCTTTCTTT CASSDLGGEAFF
- TRBD2 TRBJ2-7 TRBV28 TGTGCCAGCAGTTTCCGGCTAGCGGCTTACGAGCAGTACTTC CASSFRLAAYEQYF
- TRBD2 TRBJ2-1 TRBV28 TGTGCCAGCAGCCCGGGGGGTCGAGGCAATGAGCAGTTCTTC CASSPGGRGNEQFF
once - TRBJ1-5 TRBV12-5 TGTGCTAGTGAGGGAGGGAGTGATCAGCCCCAGCATTTT CASEGGSDQPQHF
- - TRBJ1-6 TRBV6-1 TGTGCCAGCAGTGATCTGAGTTATAGCTCCTATAATTCACCCCTCCACTTT CASSDLSYSSYNSPLHF
- - TRBJ2-2 TRBV10-3 TGTGCCATCAGTGAGTCGGGAGACAACACCGGGGAGCTGTTTTTT CAISESGDNTGELFF
- TRBD2 TRBJ2-7 TRBV6-1 TGTGCCAGCAGCCCGACTAGCGGCCCCTACGAGCAGTACTTC CASSPTSGPYEQYF
- - TRBJ1-2 TRBV6-1 TGTGCCAGCAGTGTAGGGGTTAGCTATGGCTACACCTTC CASSVGVSYGYTF
- TRBD1 TRBJ1-5 TRBV2 TGTGCCAGCAGGGAGGACAGGGCTGCCAATCAGCCCCAGCATTTT CASREDRAANQPQHF
- - TRBJ1-5 TRBV28 TGTGCCAGCAGTTCTAGCGATCAGCCCCAGCATTTT CASSSSDQPQHF
- - TRBJ1-3 TRBV10-1 TGCGCCAGCAACCGGGAGGGGGTTGGAAACACCATATATTTT CASNREGVGNTIYF
- - TRBJ1-5 TRBV19 TGTGCCAGTAGTTCGGGGGGGGCGGTCAATCAGCCCCAGCATTTT CASSSGGAVNQPQHF
few - TRBJ2-7 TRBV7-9 TGTGCCAGCAGCGTGCAGTACGAGCAGTACTTC CASSVQYEQYF
- - TRBJ2-7 TRBV5-5 TGTGCCAGCAGCTTGTTTCAAGGGGATGTCTACGAGCAGTACTTC CASSLFQGDVYEQYF
few - TRBJ1-5 TRBV5-4 TGTGCCAGCAGCTTGGGAGAAGAGGCCCAGCATTTT CASSLGEEAQHF
- - TRBJ1-1 TRBV5-1 TGCGCCAGCAGCTTGGTCCAGGGAAAGAACACTGAAGCTTTCTTT CASSLVQGKNTEAFF
- - TRBJ1-1 TRBV4-1 TGCGCCAGCAGCTCCGGGACACCGAACACTGAAGCTTTCTTT CASSSGTPNTEAFF
- TRBD2 TRBJ2-1 TRBV2 TGTGCCAGCAGTGAATGGGGACTAGGGGGTGATGAGCAGTTCTTC CASSEWGLGGDEQFF
- - TRBJ2-7 TRBV5-1 TGCGCCAGCAGCTCCATGACAGTTCACGAGCAGTACTTC CASSSMTVHEQYF
- TRBD1 TRBJ2-5 TRBV27 TGTGCCAGCAGGGCCGGGACAGGGCGACAGACCCAGTACTTC CASRAGTGRQTQYF
- - TRBJ1-2 TRBV27 TGTGCCAGCAGTCCCCATGGGGGGGGGTACTATGGCTACACCTTC CASSPHGGGYYGYTF
- - TRBJ2-7 TRBV19 TGTGCCAGTAGTATATTTGCGGGCCACGAGCAGTACTTC CASSIFAGHEQYF
- - TRBJ2-3 TRBV9 TGTGCCAGCAGCTCGGGACTGGGGGGAGATACGCAGTATTTT CASSSGLGGDTQYF
- TRBD1 TRBJ1-1 TRBV5-1 TGCGCCAGCAGCGTACAGGGGGCTGGGAACACTGAAGCTTTCTTT CASSVQGAGNTEAFF
- - TRBJ1-2 TRBV28 TGTGCCAGCAGTCCCCTTAACTATGGCTACACCTTC CASSPLNYGYTF
- - TRBJ1-6 TRBV5-4 TGTGCCAGCAGCTTCAGGGTACGGGATTCACCCCTCCACTTT CASSFRVRDSPLHF